This TCR beta chain appears in the sequencing data of a study of regulatory T cells in long-lasting Graves disease. Across the study: It was over 5 years of antithyroid drugs, with positive TSH receptor antibodies, that meant persistent Graves' disease.

This clonotype was recorded at least ten times. Sample time point: persistent/refractory GD, antithyroid drugs over 5 years with positive TRAb. RNA isolated from PBMCs was used to make the TCR library. It was an endocrinology department in Xi'an, China, that provided the patients. Germline V gives CDR1 PRHDT, CDR2 FYEKMQ (reference sequence). With 3 bases removed from V and 4 bases from J, the gap between germline ends came to 12 bases. The CDR3 is made up of 14 amino acids. Investigators prepared the TCR beta libraries by applying iRepertoire HTBI primers and Arm-PCR of CDR3 regions. TCRdb passed the multiplex PCR reads through MiXCR, listing each CDR3 protein once. The table has roughly 400,000 distinct CDR3 sequences, under 25% seen once.

The clonotype comes from a female donor with Graves disease. The genes are TRBV13 and TRBJ2-5, with D perhaps matching TRBD2 (7 bases). Material: peripheral blood mononuclear cells (PBMCs), obtained when the disease was refractory, from a patient treated with antithyroid drugs. CDR3 sequence: CASSLAGAGETQYF. The CDR3 DNA sequence: TGTGCCAGCAGCTTGGCGGGGGCAGGAGAGACCCAGTACTTC.